A selection of T cell receptor beta chains follows, all from one sample in a study of blood T cell repertoires in COVID-19. Libraries were prepared by immunoSEQ multiplex PCR; TCRdb keeps only in-frame clonotypes and omits some of them. The table includes around 63,000 clones, more than 60% detected once. The sequencing sample was made of peripheral blood. Receptors originate from a woman aged 45-65 years with active or convalescent COVID-19. Each CDR3 is given with its conserved first and last residue. A D gene is named only where the DNA matches it firmly. Clone size, where shown, is once, few, many, or a class for clones that have expanded.

v_gene: TRBV5-4; len: 13; j_gene: TRBJ1-2; d_gene: -; abundance: -; CDR3nt: TGTGCCAGCAGCTTGAGCGCTAACTATGGCTACACCTTC; CDR3aa: CASSLSANYGYTF
v_gene: TRBV27; len: 17; j_gene: TRBJ2-7; d_gene: TRBD2; abundance: -; CDR3nt: TGTGCCAGCAGGCGGTCGGGACTAGCGGGGGTGAGGTACGAGCAGTACTTC; CDR3aa: CASRRSGLAGVRYEQYF
v_gene: TRBV30; len: 16; j_gene: TRBJ2-7; d_gene: -; abundance: -; CDR3nt: TGTGCCTGGGTCCGGGGGGACAGGACTGGTTCCTACGAGCAGTACTTC; CDR3aa: CAWVRGDRTGSYEQYF
v_gene: TRBV19; len: 12; j_gene: TRBJ2-7; d_gene: -; abundance: -; CDR3nt: TGTGCCAGTAGCAACAGGGACTACGAGCAGTACTTC; CDR3aa: CASSNRDYEQYF
v_gene: TRBV3-1/TRBV3-2; len: 14; j_gene: TRBJ2-5; d_gene: -; abundance: -; CDR3nt: TGTGCCAGCAGCCAAGCCAGGGGACAAGAGACCCAGTACTTC; CDR3aa: CASSQARGQETQYF
v_gene: TRBV29-1; len: 12; j_gene: TRBJ1-3; d_gene: TRBD1; abundance: -; CDR3nt: TGCAGGGGGACAGGGGCAGTAAACACCATATATTTT; CDR3aa: CRGTGAVNTIYF
v_gene: TRBV7-6; len: 13; j_gene: TRBJ2-2; d_gene: -; abundance: -; CDR3nt: TGTGCCAGCAGCTTAAGAGCGGCCGGGGAGCTGTTTTTT; CDR3aa: CASSLRAAGELFF
v_gene: TRBV10-3; len: 13; j_gene: TRBJ1-1; d_gene: -; abundance: -; CDR3nt: TGTGCCATCACTTCACACGGGGAAACTGAAGCTTTCTTT; CDR3aa: CAITSHGETEAFF
v_gene: TRBV28; len: 13; j_gene: TRBJ1-2; d_gene: -; abundance: few; CDR3nt: TGTGCCAGCAAGACAGACCCCTGGGGTGGCTACACCTTC; CDR3aa: CASKTDPWGGYTF
v_gene: TRBV5-1; len: 13; j_gene: TRBJ1-5; d_gene: TRBD1; abundance: -; CDR3nt: TGCGCCAGCAGTTTTACAGGGGGCGAGCCCCAGCATTTT; CDR3aa: CASSFTGGEPQHF
v_gene: TRBV6-5; len: 13; j_gene: TRBJ2-1; d_gene: -; abundance: -; CDR3nt: TGTGCCAGCACCCTTGGCGGGGCTAATGAGCAGTTCTTC; CDR3aa: CASTLGGANEQFF
v_gene: TRBV7-2; len: 17; j_gene: TRBJ2-6; d_gene: -; abundance: -; CDR3nt: TGTGCCAGCAGCTTAGTGTCTACAGGCTCTGGGGCCAACGTCCTGACTTTC; CDR3aa: CASSLVSTGSGANVLTF
v_gene: TRBV20-1; len: 14; j_gene: TRBJ2-7; d_gene: -; abundance: -; CDR3nt: TGCAGTGCTAGTCCCGGGAGTACCCCCTACGAGCAGTACTTC; CDR3aa: CSASPGSTPYEQYF
v_gene: TRBV27; len: 13; j_gene: TRBJ1-1; d_gene: -; abundance: -; CDR3nt: TGTGCCAGCAAGATCCAGGGGACCACTGAAGCTTTCTTT; CDR3aa: CASKIQGTTEAFF
v_gene: TRBV5-4; len: 15; j_gene: TRBJ1-5; d_gene: TRBD1; abundance: -; CDR3nt: TGTGCCAGCAGCTTGGATGCAGGGGGCGATCAGCCCCAGCATTTT; CDR3aa: CASSLDAGGDQPQHF
v_gene: TRBV12-3/TRBV12-4; len: 13; j_gene: TRBJ2-1; d_gene: -; abundance: -; CDR3nt: TGTGCCAGCAGTTTTAGCTACTACAATGAGCAGTTCTTC; CDR3aa: CASSFSYYNEQFF
v_gene: TRBV6-5; len: 15; j_gene: TRBJ2-1; d_gene: TRBD1; abundance: -; CDR3nt: TGTGCCAGCAGCCGGGACAGGGGTTCCTACAATGAGCAGTTCTTC; CDR3aa: CASSRDRGSYNEQFF
v_gene: TRBV27; len: 14; j_gene: TRBJ1-1; d_gene: -; abundance: -; CDR3nt: TGTGCCAGCAGTTCTCACAGCTCTAACACTGAAGCTTTCTTT; CDR3aa: CASSSHSSNTEAFF
v_gene: TRBV5-6; len: 16; j_gene: TRBJ2-1; d_gene: -; abundance: -; CDR3nt: TGTGCCAGCAGCTTGGGAACGGGTGGCTCCTACAATGAGCAGTTCTTC; CDR3aa: CASSLGTGGSYNEQFF
v_gene: TRBV30; len: 12; j_gene: TRBJ2-7; d_gene: TRBD2; abundance: -; CDR3nt: TGTGCCTGGAGTACGGGAGGTCGGGAGCAGTACTTC; CDR3aa: CAWSTGGREQYF
v_gene: TRBV7-9; len: 16; j_gene: TRBJ2-1; d_gene: TRBD2; abundance: -; CDR3nt: TGTGCCAGCAGCCGGCTCGCGGGAGTGGGGTACAATGAGCAGTTCTTC; CDR3aa: CASSRLAGVGYNEQFF
v_gene: TRBV2; len: 15; j_gene: TRBJ2-3; d_gene: TRBD2; abundance: -; CDR3nt: TGTGCCAGCAGTGTACTCCGGGGGGAAACAGATACGCAGTATTTT; CDR3aa: CASSVLRGETDTQYF
v_gene: TRBV6-1; len: 12; j_gene: TRBJ2-5; d_gene: -; abundance: once; CDR3nt: TGTGCCAGCAGTGAGACAGGAGAGACCCAGTACTTC; CDR3aa: CASSETGETQYF
v_gene: TRBV19; len: 15; j_gene: TRBJ2-5; d_gene: -; abundance: -; CDR3nt: TGTGCCAGTAGTATAGAAGGGGGGGTCCAAGAGACCCAGTACTTC; CDR3aa: CASSIEGGVQETQYF
v_gene: TRBV29-1; len: 12; j_gene: TRBJ2-1; d_gene: TRBD2; abundance: -; CDR3nt: TGCAGCGGCCTAGCGGACTACAATGAGCAGTTCTTC; CDR3aa: CSGLADYNEQFF
v_gene: TRBV4-2; len: 14; j_gene: TRBJ2-1; d_gene: TRBD2; abundance: -; CDR3nt: TGTGCCAGCAGCCCAGCTAGCGGTTACAATGAGCAGTTCTTC; CDR3aa: CASSPASGYNEQFF
v_gene: TRBV9; len: 12; j_gene: TRBJ1-2; d_gene: -; abundance: few; CDR3nt: TGTGCCAGCGGGCCGGACACCTATGGCTACACCTTC; CDR3aa: CASGPDTYGYTF
v_gene: TRBV7-2; len: 18; j_gene: TRBJ2-3; d_gene: -; abundance: -; CDR3nt: TGTGCCAGCAGCTTAGAGTCCAGGGTTTCCCCACACACAGATACGCAGTATTTT; CDR3aa: CASSLESRVSPHTDTQYF
v_gene: TRBV3-1/TRBV3-2; len: 14; j_gene: TRBJ1-5; d_gene: -; abundance: -; CDR3nt: TGTGCCAGCAGCCAGGGGGACTGGTCTGGGCCCCAGCATTTT; CDR3aa: CASSQGDWSGPQHF
v_gene: TRBV11-2; len: 16; j_gene: TRBJ2-1; d_gene: TRBD2; abundance: -; CDR3nt: TGTGCCAGCAGCCCAGGGAGCGGGAGCGACTACAATGAGCAGTTCTTC; CDR3aa: CASSPGSGSDYNEQFF
v_gene: TRBV2; len: 12; j_gene: TRBJ2-3; d_gene: TRBD2; abundance: -; CDR3nt: TGTGCCGGCGGGAGAGAAACAGATACGCAGTATTTT; CDR3aa: CAGGRETDTQYF
v_gene: TRBV6-6; len: 15; j_gene: TRBJ2-7; d_gene: -; abundance: -; CDR3nt: TGTGCCAGCAGTTACTCTTCGGACTACTCCTACGAGCAGTACTTC; CDR3aa: CASSYSSDYSYEQYF
v_gene: TRBV18; len: 15; j_gene: TRBJ1-2; d_gene: TRBD1; abundance: few; CDR3nt: TGTGCCAGCTCACCAGGACAGGCCCTTAACTATGGCTACACCTTC; CDR3aa: CASSPGQALNYGYTF
v_gene: TRBV12-5; len: 12; j_gene: TRBJ2-5; d_gene: -; abundance: -; CDR3nt: TGTGCTAGTGGAACACAGGGTCAGACCCAGTACTTC; CDR3aa: CASGTQGQTQYF
v_gene: TRBV5-1; len: 18; j_gene: TRBJ2-3; d_gene: TRBD2; abundance: few; CDR3nt: TGCGCCAGCAGCTTGGAGGGACTAGCGGGAGGGCCCACAGATACGCAGTATTTT; CDR3aa: CASSLEGLAGGPTDTQYF
v_gene: TRBV9; len: 15; j_gene: TRBJ2-7; d_gene: -; abundance: -; CDR3nt: TGTGCCAGCAGCGCCGGCAGGCCCTCCTCCTACGAGCAGTACTTC; CDR3aa: CASSAGRPSSYEQYF
v_gene: TRBV27; len: 14; j_gene: TRBJ2-2; d_gene: TRBD1; abundance: -; CDR3nt: TGTGCCAGCAGTGGGACAGGGGGGACCGGGGAGCTGTTTTTT; CDR3aa: CASSGTGGTGELFF
v_gene: TRBV30; len: 13; j_gene: TRBJ1-5; d_gene: -; abundance: -; CDR3nt: TGTGCCTGGGGGGGAGGGGGTAATCAGCCCCAGCATTTT; CDR3aa: CAWGGGGNQPQHF
v_gene: TRBV7-8; len: 14; j_gene: TRBJ1-3; d_gene: -; abundance: -; CDR3nt: TGTGCCAGCAGCGGTAGGGGCTCTGGAAACACCATATATTTT; CDR3aa: CASSGRGSGNTIYF
v_gene: TRBV5-1; len: 13; j_gene: TRBJ1-5; d_gene: -; abundance: -; CDR3nt: TGCGCCAGCAGCTTGACAGGAGATCAGCCCCAGCATTTT; CDR3aa: CASSLTGDQPQHF
v_gene: TRBV19; len: 16; j_gene: TRBJ1-2; d_gene: -; abundance: -; CDR3nt: TGTGCCAGTAGTACGCAACCGGGTCTAAGTCGGTATGGCTACACCTTC; CDR3aa: CASSTQPGLSRYGYTF
v_gene: TRBV5-4; len: 16; j_gene: TRBJ2-5; d_gene: TRBD2; abundance: few; CDR3nt: TGTGCCAGCAGCTCCCAACTAGCGGGTAACCAAGAGACCCAGTACTTC; CDR3aa: CASSSQLAGNQETQYF
v_gene: TRBV28; len: 14; j_gene: TRBJ2-7; d_gene: TRBD2; abundance: once; CDR3nt: TGTGCCAGCAAGAAACCGGGAGGGACCTACGAGCAGTACTTC; CDR3aa: CASKKPGGTYEQYF
v_gene: TRBV19; len: 13; j_gene: TRBJ2-3; d_gene: -; abundance: -; CDR3nt: TGTGCCAGTAGCCAGGGAATTCGAGATACGCAGTATTTT; CDR3aa: CASSQGIRDTQYF
v_gene: TRBV5-1; len: 13; j_gene: TRBJ2-7; d_gene: -; abundance: -; CDR3nt: TGCGCCAGCAGCTTGTCCGGGTCCGCCGTCCAGTACTTC; CDR3aa: CASSLSGSAVQYF
v_gene: TRBV7-8; len: 14; j_gene: TRBJ1-1; d_gene: TRBD1; abundance: -; CDR3nt: TGTGCCAGCAGCGGCCGGGACAGGGGGCAGGAAGCTTTCTTT; CDR3aa: CASSGRDRGQEAFF
v_gene: TRBV10-3; len: 17; j_gene: TRBJ2-6; d_gene: -; abundance: -; CDR3nt: TGTGCCATCAGTGAGTCAAGGAGGTTTTCTGGGGCCAACGTCCTGACTTTC; CDR3aa: CAISESRRFSGANVLTF
v_gene: TRBV5-5; len: 15; j_gene: TRBJ1-2; d_gene: TRBD1; abundance: -; CDR3nt: TGTGCCAGCAGCGCCATCCGGGACAGGCGCGGAGGCTACACCTTC; CDR3aa: CASSAIRDRRGGYTF
v_gene: TRBV5-6; len: 16; j_gene: TRBJ2-5; d_gene: TRBD2; abundance: once; CDR3nt: TGTGCCAGCAGCTTTGGGACTAGCGGGAGAGGAGAGACCCAGTACTTC; CDR3aa: CASSFGTSGRGETQYF
v_gene: TRBV6-1; len: 17; j_gene: TRBJ1-1; d_gene: -; abundance: once; CDR3nt: TGTGCCAGCAGTGAGAGCTTTGGAGGAGGGATGAACACTGAAGCTTTCTTT; CDR3aa: CASSESFGGGMNTEAFF
v_gene: TRBV5-1; len: 14; j_gene: TRBJ2-5; d_gene: TRBD2; abundance: -; CDR3nt: TGCGCCAGCTCTCGCGGGGGGACTCAAGAGACCCAGTACTTC; CDR3aa: CASSRGGTQETQYF
v_gene: TRBV6-4; len: 16; j_gene: TRBJ2-3; d_gene: TRBD2; abundance: -; CDR3nt: TGTGCCAGCAGTGAAACGAGCGGGAGTGTGCCAGATACGCAGTATTTT; CDR3aa: CASSETSGSVPDTQYF
v_gene: TRBV6-6; len: 14; j_gene: TRBJ1-2; d_gene: -; abundance: -; CDR3nt: TGTGCCAGCAGTTACTCGGGGGGAAACTATGGCTACACCTTC; CDR3aa: CASSYSGGNYGYTF
v_gene: TRBV27; len: 19; j_gene: TRBJ2-7; d_gene: TRBD2; abundance: -; CDR3nt: TGTGCCAGCAGTTTATCGGGACCTAATAGCGGGGGCTTCGTCTACGAGCAGTACTTC; CDR3aa: CASSLSGPNSGGFVYEQYF
v_gene: TRBV18; len: 15; j_gene: TRBJ2-3; d_gene: TRBD2; abundance: -; CDR3nt: TGTGCCAGCTCCGCTAGCGGGACTAACACAGATACGCAGTATTTT; CDR3aa: CASSASGTNTDTQYF
v_gene: TRBV4-1; len: 15; j_gene: TRBJ2-5; d_gene: TRBD2; abundance: -; CDR3nt: TGCGCCAGCAGTCGGACTAGCGGGAGCCAAGAGACCCAGTACTTC; CDR3aa: CASSRTSGSQETQYF